A single sample is the source of the 14 T cell receptor beta chains below, sequenced in a study of blood T cell repertoires in COVID-19. The data were produced by immunoSEQ multiplex PCR, yet TCRdb's version contains in-frame clones alone and is incomplete. The profile shows 200,000 or so clones, about 84% of them singletons. Sequenced: PBMCs or T cells enriched from blood (not recorded which). The source of these receptors is a man aged 55 to 70 who had recovered from COVID-19.

The chain links TRBV4-2 to TRBJ2-3; TRBD1 agrees at 11 bases. J was trimmed by 4 bases and V by 3 bases; bases with no gene match: 6. CDR1 LGHNA and CDR2 YNFKEQ come from the germline V gene. The CDR3 runs 16 residues. The CDR3 DNA follows: TGTGCCAGCAGCCAGGAGGGACAGGGGGAGGCAGATACGCAGTATTTT. Encoded protein: CASSQEGQGEADTQYF.

V is TRBV9 and J is TRBJ1-2, with D possibly matching TRBD1 (6 bases). Germline V gene lookup returns CDR1 SGDLS and CDR2 YYNGEE. CDR3 length: 14 amino acids. The ends were cut back, 3 bases at V and 2 bases at J, with 11 bases in the middle. CDR3 coding DNA: TGTGCCAGCAGCGAGGAAGACAGGAACTATGGCTACACCTTC. It encodes CASSEEDRNYGYTF.

This clone was detected only a few times. This chain links TRBV14 with TRBJ2-5; 11 bases line up with TRBD1. CDR3 length: 15 amino acids. Per the germline V gene, CDR1 is SGHDN and CDR2 is FVKESK. Unmatched junction bases numbered 3, after V lost 4 bases and J lost 2 bases. The CDR3 region is CASSRWDRGQETQYF. The CDR3 DNA reads TGTGCCAGCAGCCGCTGGGACAGGGGGCAAGAGACCCAGTACTTC.

This chain joins TRBV4-3 and TRBJ1-2; tentative D call: TRBD1 (6 bases). Germline CDR1 and CDR2: LGHNA and YSLEER. CDR3 size: 16 residues. V lost 3 bases, J lost 2 bases, and 16 bases lay in between. CDR3 loop: CASSHIAGTSNYGYTF. The CDR3 coding sequence is TGCGCCAGCAGCCATATAGCCGGGACATCCAACTATGGCTACACCTTC.

As for this clone: In the same sample, other DNA sequences code for this CDR3. The J gene is TRBJ1-5, the V gene TRBV6-5; D not resolved. Germline loops: CDR1 MNHEY, CDR2 SVGAGI. V was clipped by 0 bases and J by 6 bases, with 6 bases between them. CDR3 length: 13 amino acids. CDR3 coding DNA: TGTGCCAGCAGTTACTCGGCGGGTCAGCCCCAGCATTTT. Translated, it gives CASSYSAGQPQHF.

V is TRBV5-6 and J is TRBJ1-2, with D unresolved. The CDR3 length is 15 residues. V lost 3 bases to trimming and J lost 0 bases, with 12 bases between them. Germline V CDR1 and CDR2: SGHDT, YYEEEE. CDR3 bases: TGTGCCAGCAGCTCCTCGGGGTCGGCTAACTATGGCTACACCTTC. Translating it yields CASSSSGSANYGYTF.

The rearrangement links TRBV7-9 to TRBJ2-7, with D tentatively TRBD1 (6 bases). The CDR3 consists of 13 residues. Trimming stripped 5 bases from V and 5 bases from J, with 13 bases between. Germline V gives CDR1 SEHNR, CDR2 FQNEAQ (reference sequence). CDR3 bases: TGTGCCAGCAGCCCTACGGACAGTAACGAGCAGTACTTC. Its translation is CASSPTDSNEQYF.

V is TRBV14 and J is TRBJ1-2, with unresolved D. The CDR3 is made up of 13 amino acids. The germline CDR1 and CDR2 sequences are SGHDN and FVKESK. V was shortened by 4 bases and J by 5 bases, with 11 bases between the two germline ends. CDR3 protein: CASSPFGGYGYTF. CDR3 nucleotide sequence: TGTGCCAGCAGCCCCTTTGGCGGATATGGCTACACCTTC.

This sequence joins TRBV2 and TRBJ2-1; TRBD1 matches 7 bases. The V segment lost 7 bases and the J segment 2 bases; nucleotides outside the gene matches: 8. The length of the CDR3 is 15 residues. CDR1 SNHLY and CDR2 FYNNEI come from the germline V gene. This CDR3 reads CASMVAGQAYNEQFF. The CDR3 coding sequence is TGTGCCAGCATGGTCGCAGGACAGGCCTACAATGAGCAGTTCTTC.

This clone was picked up one time. The same CDR3 arises from other DNA sequences in this sample as well. V usage is TRBV7-9 and J usage is TRBJ1-6; D is perhaps TRBD1 (6 bases). The CDR3 consists of 15 residues. V was clipped by 5 bases and J by 6 bases, with 14 bases between them. Germline values: CDR1 SEHNR, CDR2 FQNEAQ (reference sequence). The CDR3 spells CASSPPGTSNSPLHF. CDR3 DNA sequence: TGTGCCAGCAGCCCGCCCGGGACAAGTAATTCACCCCTCCACTTT.

Of note for this clone: In the same sample, other DNA sequences code for this CDR3. The chain combines TRBV9 with TRBJ1-4; D may be TRBD1 (6 bases). V lost 2 bases to trimming and J lost 2 bases, with 10 bases between them. CDR1 is SGDLS, CDR2 YYNGEE, per germline. The CDR3 has 15 residues. CDR3 sequence reads: CASSVSGATNEKLFF. The CDR3 bases are TGTGCCAGCAGCGTGTCAGGGGCTACTAATGAAAAACTGTTTTTT.

The chain couples TRBV2 to TRBJ1-6; TRBD1 might be the D (5 bases). The CDR3 spans 15 residues. The V end lost 3 bases, the J end lost 1 base, and 7 bases lay between the germline ends. The germline V gene encodes CDR1 SNHLY and CDR2 FYNNEI. CDR3 region: CASSERQSYNSPLHF. DNA of the CDR3: TGTGCCAGCAGTGAGAGACAGTCCTATAATTCACCCCTCCACTTT.

This clone appeared a single time. The chain recombines TRBV2 with TRBJ2-5; D is undetermined. The CDR3 extends over 16 amino acids. Looked up from germline, CDR1 is SNHLY and CDR2 is FYNNEI. V lost 0 bases, J lost 2 bases, and 13 bases lay in between. The CDR3 sequence is CASSEALVEAQETQYF. The CDR3 bases are TGTGCCAGCAGTGAAGCGCTGGTCGAGGCACAAGAGACCCAGTACTTC.

This chain connects TRBV6-4 to TRBJ2-1; 13 positions match TRBD2. The V gene end was trimmed by 4 bases and the J gene end by 7 bases; junction bases not matched to a gene: 1. This CDR3 contains 14 residues. The germline gives CDR1 MRHNA, CDR2 SNTAGT. CDR3 nucleotides: TGTGCCAGCAGTGCACTAGCGGGAGGGAATGAGCAGTTCTTC. This translates into CASSALAGGNEQFF.